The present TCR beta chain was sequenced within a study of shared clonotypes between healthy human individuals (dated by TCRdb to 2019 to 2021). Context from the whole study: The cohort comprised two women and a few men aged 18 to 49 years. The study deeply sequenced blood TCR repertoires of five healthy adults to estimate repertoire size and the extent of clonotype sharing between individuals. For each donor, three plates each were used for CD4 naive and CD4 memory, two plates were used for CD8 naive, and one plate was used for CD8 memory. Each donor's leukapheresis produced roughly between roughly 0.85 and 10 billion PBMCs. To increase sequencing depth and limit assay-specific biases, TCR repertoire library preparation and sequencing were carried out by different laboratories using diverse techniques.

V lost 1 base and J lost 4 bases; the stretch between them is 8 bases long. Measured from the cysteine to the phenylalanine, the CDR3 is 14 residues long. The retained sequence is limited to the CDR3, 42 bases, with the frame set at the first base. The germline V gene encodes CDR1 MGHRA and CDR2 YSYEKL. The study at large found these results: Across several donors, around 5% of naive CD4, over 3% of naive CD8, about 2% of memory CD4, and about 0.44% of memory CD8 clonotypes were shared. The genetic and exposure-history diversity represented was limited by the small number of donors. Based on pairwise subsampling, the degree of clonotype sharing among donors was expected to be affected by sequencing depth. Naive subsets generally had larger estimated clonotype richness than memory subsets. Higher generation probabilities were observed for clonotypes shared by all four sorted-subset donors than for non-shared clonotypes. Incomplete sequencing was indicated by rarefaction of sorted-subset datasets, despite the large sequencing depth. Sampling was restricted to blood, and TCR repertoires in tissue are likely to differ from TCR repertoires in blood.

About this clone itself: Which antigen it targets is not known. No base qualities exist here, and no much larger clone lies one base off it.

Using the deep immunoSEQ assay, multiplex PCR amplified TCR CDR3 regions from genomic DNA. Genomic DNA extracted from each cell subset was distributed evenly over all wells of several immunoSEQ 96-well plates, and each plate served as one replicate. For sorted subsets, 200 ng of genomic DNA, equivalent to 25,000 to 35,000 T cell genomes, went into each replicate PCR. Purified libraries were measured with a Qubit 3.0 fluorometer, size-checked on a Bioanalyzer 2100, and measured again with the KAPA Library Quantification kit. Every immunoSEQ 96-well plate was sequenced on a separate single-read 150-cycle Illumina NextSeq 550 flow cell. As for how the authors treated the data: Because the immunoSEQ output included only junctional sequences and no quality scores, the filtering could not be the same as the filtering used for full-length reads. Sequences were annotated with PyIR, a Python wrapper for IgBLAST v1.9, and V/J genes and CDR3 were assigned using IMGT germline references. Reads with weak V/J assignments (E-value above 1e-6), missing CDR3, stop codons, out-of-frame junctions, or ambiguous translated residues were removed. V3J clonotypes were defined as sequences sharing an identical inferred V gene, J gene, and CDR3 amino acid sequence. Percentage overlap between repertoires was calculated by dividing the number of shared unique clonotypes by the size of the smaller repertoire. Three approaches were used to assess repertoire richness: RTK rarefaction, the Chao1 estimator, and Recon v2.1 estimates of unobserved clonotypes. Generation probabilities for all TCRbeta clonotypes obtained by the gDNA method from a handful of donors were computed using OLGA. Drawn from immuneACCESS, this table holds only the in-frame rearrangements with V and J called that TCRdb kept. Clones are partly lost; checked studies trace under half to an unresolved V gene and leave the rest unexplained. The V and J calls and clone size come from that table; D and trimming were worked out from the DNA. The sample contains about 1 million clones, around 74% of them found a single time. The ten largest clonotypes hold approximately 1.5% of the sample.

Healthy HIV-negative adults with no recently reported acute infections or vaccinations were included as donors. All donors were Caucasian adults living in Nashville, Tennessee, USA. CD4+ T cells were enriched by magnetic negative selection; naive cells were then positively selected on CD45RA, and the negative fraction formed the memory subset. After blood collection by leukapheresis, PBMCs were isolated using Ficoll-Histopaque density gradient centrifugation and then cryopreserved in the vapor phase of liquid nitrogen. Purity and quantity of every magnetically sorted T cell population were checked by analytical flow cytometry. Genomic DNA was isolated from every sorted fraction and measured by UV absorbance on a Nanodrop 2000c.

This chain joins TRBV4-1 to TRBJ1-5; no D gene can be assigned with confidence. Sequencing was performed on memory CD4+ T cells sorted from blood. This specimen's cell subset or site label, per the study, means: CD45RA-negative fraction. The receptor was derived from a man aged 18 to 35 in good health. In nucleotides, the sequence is TGCGCCAGCAGCCAAGTAGCGGTGAATCAGCCCCAGCATTTT. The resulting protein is CASSQVAVNQPQHF.